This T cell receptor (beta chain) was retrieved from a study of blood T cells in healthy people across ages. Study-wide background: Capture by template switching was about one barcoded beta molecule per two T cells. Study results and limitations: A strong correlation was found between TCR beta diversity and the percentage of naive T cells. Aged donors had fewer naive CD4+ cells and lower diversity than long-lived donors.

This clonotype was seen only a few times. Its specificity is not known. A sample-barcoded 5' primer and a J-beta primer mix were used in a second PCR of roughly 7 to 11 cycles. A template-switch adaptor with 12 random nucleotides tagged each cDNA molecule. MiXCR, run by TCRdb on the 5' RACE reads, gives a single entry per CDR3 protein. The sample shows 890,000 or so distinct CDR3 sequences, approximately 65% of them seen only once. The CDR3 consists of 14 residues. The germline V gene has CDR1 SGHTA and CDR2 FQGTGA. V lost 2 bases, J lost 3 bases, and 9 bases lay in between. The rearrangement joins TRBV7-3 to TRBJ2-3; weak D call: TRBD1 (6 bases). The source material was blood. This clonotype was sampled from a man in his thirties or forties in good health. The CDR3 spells CASSLEGVTDTQYF. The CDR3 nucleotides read TGTGCCAGCAGCTTAGAGGGGGTTACAGATACGCAGTATTTT.